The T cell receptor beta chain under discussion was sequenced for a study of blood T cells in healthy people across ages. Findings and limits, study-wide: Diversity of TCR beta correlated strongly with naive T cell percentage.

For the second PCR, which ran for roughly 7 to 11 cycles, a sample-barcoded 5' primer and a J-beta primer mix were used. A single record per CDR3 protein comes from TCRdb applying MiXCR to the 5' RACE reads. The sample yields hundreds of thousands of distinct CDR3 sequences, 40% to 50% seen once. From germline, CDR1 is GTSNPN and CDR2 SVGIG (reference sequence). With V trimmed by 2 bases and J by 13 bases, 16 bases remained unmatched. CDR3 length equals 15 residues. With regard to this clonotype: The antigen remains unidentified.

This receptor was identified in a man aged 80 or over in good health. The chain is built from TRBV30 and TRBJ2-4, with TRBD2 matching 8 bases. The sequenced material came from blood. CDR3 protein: CAWSLTVAGRGEQYF. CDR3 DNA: TGTGCCTGGAGTCTCACCGTAGCGGGACGGGGTGAGCAGTACTTC.